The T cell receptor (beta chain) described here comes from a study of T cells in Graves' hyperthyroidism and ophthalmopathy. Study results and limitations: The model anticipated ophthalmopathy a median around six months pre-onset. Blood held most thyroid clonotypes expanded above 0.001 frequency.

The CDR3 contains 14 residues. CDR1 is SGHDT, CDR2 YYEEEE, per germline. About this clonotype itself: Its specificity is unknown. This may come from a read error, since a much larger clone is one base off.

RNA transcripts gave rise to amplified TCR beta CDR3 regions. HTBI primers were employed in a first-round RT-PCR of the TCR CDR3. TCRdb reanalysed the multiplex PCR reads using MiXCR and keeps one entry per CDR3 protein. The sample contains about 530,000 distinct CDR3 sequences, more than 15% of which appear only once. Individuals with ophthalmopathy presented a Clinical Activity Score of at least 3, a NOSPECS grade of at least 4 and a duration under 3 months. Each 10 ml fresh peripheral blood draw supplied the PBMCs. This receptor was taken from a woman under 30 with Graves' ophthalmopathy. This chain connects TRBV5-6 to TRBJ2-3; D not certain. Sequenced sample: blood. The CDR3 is CAGSLQNYGDTQYF. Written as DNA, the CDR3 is TGTGCCGGCAGCTTGCAAAACTACGGAGATACGCAGTATTTT.